A selection of T cell receptor beta chains follows, all from one sample in a study of T cells in Graves' hyperthyroidism and ophthalmopathy. TCRdb ran MiXCR on the multiplex PCR reads and lists one entry per CDR3 protein. The sample gives 530,000 or so distinct CDR3 sequences, roughly 50% of which show up once; more than 7.5% is in the top ten. Sequenced input: peripheral blood or thyroid tissue (not recorded which). The receptors stem from a woman younger than 30 with Graves' hyperthyroidism. Each CDR3 is given with its conserved first and last residue. Fields, in order: clone size, D gene, V gene, J gene, CDR3 DNA, CDR3 protein. A D gene is named only where the DNA matches it firmly. Clone size is stated in some rows and not others, as once, few, many or a class when expanded.

abundance: many; d_gene: .; v_gene: TRBV6-1; j_gene: TRBJ2-5; CDR3nt: TGTGCCAGCAGCTACGCTAGGGGACAAGAGACCCAGTACTTC; CDR3aa: CASSYARGQETQYF
abundance: many; d_gene: TRBD2; v_gene: TRBV25-1; j_gene: TRBJ2-2; CDR3nt: TGTGCCAGCAGTAAAACTAGCGGGACCAGATTCACCGGGGAGCTGTTTTTT; CDR3aa: CASSKTSGTRFTGELFF
abundance: many; d_gene: TRBD2; v_gene: TRBV7-2; j_gene: TRBJ2-3; CDR3nt: TGTGCCAGCAGCTTCCTGGTTGGTAGCGGGGTGCAGGGGACGCAGTATTTT; CDR3aa: CASSFLVGSGVQGTQYF
abundance: .; d_gene: .; v_gene: TRBV15; j_gene: TRBJ1-5; CDR3nt: TGTGCCATCACGACTAGCGGGAGCTACAATGAGCCCCAGCATTTT; CDR3aa: CAITTSGSYNEPQHF
abundance: .; d_gene: .; v_gene: TRBV7-9; j_gene: TRBJ1-3; CDR3nt: TGTGCCAAGGATAGCGGGGCGAACACCATATATTTT; CDR3aa: CAKDSGANTIYF
abundance: .; d_gene: TRBD1; v_gene: TRBV27; j_gene: TRBJ1-5; CDR3nt: TGTGCCAGCAGCCCTATAGGACAGGGCGGGGGCAATCAGCCCCAGCATTTT; CDR3aa: CASSPIGQGGGNQPQHF
abundance: .; d_gene: .; v_gene: TRBV7-2; j_gene: TRBJ2-7; CDR3nt: TGTGCCAGCAGCTCTCGGGCTCCCTACGAGCAGTACTTC; CDR3aa: CASSSRAPYEQYF
abundance: few; d_gene: TRBD2; v_gene: TRBV24-1; j_gene: TRBJ2-1; CDR3nt: TGTGCCACCAGTGACTCGGGACTAGCGGGAACTGGCAATGAGCAGTTCTTC; CDR3aa: CATSDSGLAGTGNEQFF
abundance: many; d_gene: .; v_gene: TRBV20-1; j_gene: TRBJ2-3; CDR3nt: TGCAGTGCTAGAGTAACTAGCTCTAGCACAGATACGCAGTATTTT; CDR3aa: CSARVTSSSTDTQYF
abundance: few; d_gene: .; v_gene: TRBV3-1; j_gene: TRBJ2-7; CDR3nt: TGTGCCAGCAGCCAGAAGAGCGGACAGAAACTCTACGAGCAGTACTTC; CDR3aa: CASSQKSGQKLYEQYF
abundance: many; d_gene: TRBD2; v_gene: TRBV5-1; j_gene: TRBJ2-5; CDR3nt: TGCGCCAGCAGCTTGGCAAGCGGGATGGGGGAAGAGACCCAGTACTTC; CDR3aa: CASSLASGMGEETQYF
abundance: many; d_gene: TRBD1; v_gene: TRBV7-8; j_gene: TRBJ1-2; CDR3nt: TGTGCCAGCAGCTCCCGGACAGGGGGCGTGAATGGCTACACCTTC; CDR3aa: CASSSRTGGVNGYTF
abundance: many; d_gene: .; v_gene: TRBV4-1; j_gene: TRBJ1-4; CDR3nt: TGCGCCAGCAGCCCAGAGTCCAGGGGCAATGAAAAACTGTTTTTT; CDR3aa: CASSPESRGNEKLFF
abundance: .; d_gene: .; v_gene: TRBV2; j_gene: TRBJ2-1; CDR3nt: TGTGCCAGCAAAGGGACAGTGACGGGGGATGAGCAGTTCTTC; CDR3aa: CASKGTVTGDEQFF
abundance: .; d_gene: TRBD1; v_gene: TRBV11-3; j_gene: TRBJ1-2; CDR3nt: TGTGCCAGCAGCTCCCGGGACAGGGGAGCCCTTAACTATGGCTACACCTTC; CDR3aa: CASSSRDRGALNYGYTF
abundance: many; d_gene: .; v_gene: TRBV4-1; j_gene: TRBJ1-2; CDR3nt: TGCGCCAGCAGCCAGGCCGGGGGAGGTGCAACTGGCTACACCTTC; CDR3aa: CASSQAGGGATGYTF
abundance: few; d_gene: TRBD1; v_gene: TRBV6-5; j_gene: TRBJ2-3; CDR3nt: TGCGCCAGCGCCGGACAGGGGATCACAGATACGCAGTATTTT; CDR3aa: CASAGQGITDTQYF
abundance: .; d_gene: .; v_gene: TRBV24-1; j_gene: TRBJ1-2; CDR3nt: TGTGCCACCAGTGACGCACAAGGGGACGTCGGTTATGGCTACACCTTC; CDR3aa: CATSDAQGDVGYGYTF
abundance: .; d_gene: .; v_gene: TRBV7-2; j_gene: TRBJ2-7; CDR3nt: TGTGCCAGCAGCTTAGTCGGCCGGGCCCGAGGGTACGAGCAGTACTTC; CDR3aa: CASSLVGRARGYEQYF
abundance: .; d_gene: .; v_gene: TRBV12-3/TRBV12-4; j_gene: TRBJ1-2; CDR3nt: TGTGCCAGCAGTTTCAGGGAGAACACCTTC; CDR3aa: CASSFRENTF
abundance: .; d_gene: .; v_gene: TRBV2; j_gene: TRBJ2-3; CDR3nt: TGTGCCAGCATGGAATGGGTGGAGACAGATACGCAGTATTTT; CDR3aa: CASMEWVETDTQYF
abundance: .; d_gene: .; v_gene: TRBV7-9; j_gene: TRBJ2-7; CDR3nt: TGTGCCAGCAGCTTATGGCCCAATCAGCCCCAGCAGTACTTC; CDR3aa: CASSLWPNQPQQYF
abundance: .; d_gene: .; v_gene: TRBV20-1; j_gene: TRBJ2-7; CDR3nt: TGCAGTGCTATTAGCATCGGGGGTAACGAGCAGTACTTC; CDR3aa: CSAISIGGNEQYF
abundance: many; d_gene: .; v_gene: TRBV7-2; j_gene: TRBJ2-7; CDR3nt: TGTGCCAGCAGCTTAGCCCCCGGGGGCGCGACCCTGGGGTACGAGCAGTACTTC; CDR3aa: CASSLAPGGATLGYEQYF
abundance: many; d_gene: .; v_gene: TRBV19; j_gene: TRBJ2-3; CDR3nt: TGTGCCAGTAGTATCTTGGCAGTCACAGATACGCAGTATTTT; CDR3aa: CASSILAVTDTQYF
abundance: .; d_gene: .; v_gene: TRBV9; j_gene: TRBJ2-3; CDR3nt: TGTGCCAGCAGCTTAGGAGGAGTCACAGATACGCAGTATTTT; CDR3aa: CASSLGGVTDTQYF
abundance: .; d_gene: .; v_gene: TRBV7-2; j_gene: TRBJ2-7; CDR3nt: TGTGCCAGCACCCCTGGTAGCGGCGAGCAGTACTTC; CDR3aa: CASTPGSGEQYF
abundance: few; d_gene: TRBD1; v_gene: TRBV20-1; j_gene: TRBJ2-1; CDR3nt: TGCAGTGCTACCCGGGGACAGGGGCACAATGAGCAGTTCTTC; CDR3aa: CSATRGQGHNEQFF
abundance: many; d_gene: TRBD2; v_gene: TRBV3-1; j_gene: TRBJ2-5; CDR3nt: TGTGCCAGCAGCCAAGTACTAGCGGGAGGCGGGGCACAAGAGACCCAGTACTTC; CDR3aa: CASSQVLAGGGAQETQYF
abundance: once; d_gene: .; v_gene: TRBV10-3; j_gene: TRBJ1-1; CDR3nt: TGTGCCATCCACGGGAGATTAGACTCTGAAGCTTTCTTT; CDR3aa: CAIHGRLDSEAFF
abundance: many; d_gene: .; v_gene: TRBV7-9; j_gene: TRBJ1-2; CDR3nt: TGTGCCAGCAGCTTAGTAGCTAACTATGGCTACACCTTC; CDR3aa: CASSLVANYGYTF
abundance: .; d_gene: .; v_gene: TRBV11-1; j_gene: TRBJ1-6; CDR3nt: TGTGCAAGCAAGGGCGAGAATTCACCCCTCCACTTT; CDR3aa: CASKGENSPLHF
abundance: many; d_gene: .; v_gene: TRBV6-1; j_gene: TRBJ1-5; CDR3nt: TGTGCCAGCAGTGAGTACGGGGGTGGGCAGCCCCAGCATTTT; CDR3aa: CASSEYGGGQPQHF
abundance: many; d_gene: TRBD1; v_gene: TRBV7-2; j_gene: TRBJ1-1; CDR3nt: TGTGCCAGCAGCTTAGCGTCAGGGGGTTATGAAGCTTTCTTT; CDR3aa: CASSLASGGYEAFF
abundance: once; d_gene: TRBD1; v_gene: TRBV19; j_gene: TRBJ1-2; CDR3nt: TGTGCCAGTAGTGACAGGGGCCACTATGGCTACACCTTC; CDR3aa: CASSDRGHYGYTF
abundance: many; d_gene: .; v_gene: TRBV29-1; j_gene: TRBJ2-2; CDR3nt: TGCAGCGTCGGCCAGGGGTTCACCGGGGAGCTGTTTTTT; CDR3aa: CSVGQGFTGELFF
abundance: once; d_gene: .; v_gene: TRBV7-7; j_gene: TRBJ2-5; CDR3nt: TGTGCCAGCAGTGAAGTCCGGGGCAGGGGAGATATGGAGACCCAGTACTTC; CDR3aa: CASSEVRGRGDMETQYF
abundance: many; d_gene: .; v_gene: TRBV10-3; j_gene: TRBJ2-7; CDR3nt: TGTGCCATCAGTGAGTCCGGCGGTGGGAGAAGTAGCAGCTACGAGCAGTACTTC; CDR3aa: CAISESGGGRSSSYEQYF
abundance: .; d_gene: TRBD2; v_gene: TRBV20-1; j_gene: TRBJ2-7; CDR3nt: TGCAGTGCTAGAGGAGGGACTAGCTCATACGAGCAGTACTTC; CDR3aa: CSARGGTSSYEQYF
abundance: .; d_gene: .; v_gene: TRBV29-1; j_gene: TRBJ1-3; CDR3nt: TGCAGCGTTGAATCTGGAAACACCATATATTTT; CDR3aa: CSVESGNTIYF
abundance: many; d_gene: .; v_gene: TRBV5-4; j_gene: TRBJ1-2; CDR3nt: TGTGCCAGCAGCTTGCTTAGCCAGGGGCCTGTCTATGGCTACACCTTC; CDR3aa: CASSLLSQGPVYGYTF
abundance: many; d_gene: TRBD2; v_gene: TRBV12-3/TRBV12-4; j_gene: TRBJ2-2; CDR3nt: TGTGCCAGCAGTTCGGGAGGGTGGACCGGGGAGCTGTTTTTT; CDR3aa: CASSSGGWTGELFF
abundance: .; d_gene: .; v_gene: TRBV14; j_gene: TRBJ2-1; CDR3nt: TGTGCCAGCAGCCAATTAGATTACAATGAGCAGTTCTTC; CDR3aa: CASSQLDYNEQFF
abundance: few; d_gene: .; v_gene: TRBV30; j_gene: TRBJ1-5; CDR3nt: TGTGCCTGGACTCCCGGCGGATCAATCGATCCCCAGCATTTT; CDR3aa: CAWTPGGSIDPQHF
abundance: many; d_gene: .; v_gene: TRBV14; j_gene: TRBJ1-1; CDR3nt: TGTGCCAGCGGCCCGACTGGGAACACTGAAGCTTTCTTT; CDR3aa: CASGPTGNTEAFF
abundance: few; d_gene: TRBD2; v_gene: TRBV7-2; j_gene: TRBJ2-1; CDR3nt: TGTGCCAGCAGCTTAGGGACTAGCGGGACCGTGAATGAGCAGTTCTTC; CDR3aa: CASSLGTSGTVNEQFF
abundance: once; d_gene: TRBD1; v_gene: TRBV28; j_gene: TRBJ2-7; CDR3nt: TGTGCCAGCAGTAGAACAGGGGAACGGTACGAGCAGTACTTC; CDR3aa: CASSRTGERYEQYF
abundance: many; d_gene: TRBD1; v_gene: TRBV6-5; j_gene: TRBJ1-2; CDR3nt: TGTGCCAGCAGTTACGCCAGGGGGCCATATGGCTACACCTTC; CDR3aa: CASSYARGPYGYTF
abundance: many; d_gene: .; v_gene: TRBV14; j_gene: TRBJ1-4; CDR3nt: TGTGCCAGCAGCCAAGATTCAGGCAGAAATGAAAAACTGTTTTTT; CDR3aa: CASSQDSGRNEKLFF
abundance: many; d_gene: TRBD2; v_gene: TRBV24-1; j_gene: TRBJ2-6; CDR3nt: TGTGCCACCAGTGATGGGACTAGCGGGGGTTCTGGGGCCAACGTCCTGACTTTC; CDR3aa: CATSDGTSGGSGANVLTF
abundance: many; d_gene: .; v_gene: TRBV5-8; j_gene: TRBJ1-1; CDR3nt: TGTGCCAGCAGCGCTAGCCCCTCCACGGACACTGAAGCTTTCTTT; CDR3aa: CASSASPSTDTEAFF
abundance: many; d_gene: .; v_gene: TRBV4-2; j_gene: TRBJ2-5; CDR3nt: TGTGCCAGCAGCCCCTTGGCCGGGACGGAAGAGACCCAGTACTTC; CDR3aa: CASSPLAGTEETQYF
abundance: .; d_gene: TRBD1; v_gene: TRBV7-3; j_gene: TRBJ2-2; CDR3nt: TGTGCCAGCTCCCCCGGGACAGTCCTCACCGGGGAGCTGTTTTTT; CDR3aa: CASSPGTVLTGELFF
abundance: many; d_gene: .; v_gene: TRBV7-8; j_gene: TRBJ2-2; CDR3nt: TGTGCCAGCAGCTTACCTATCGGGCCCACTCGGGGCGGGGAGCTGTTTTTT; CDR3aa: CASSLPIGPTRGGELFF
abundance: many; d_gene: TRBD1; v_gene: TRBV2; j_gene: TRBJ2-6; CDR3nt: TGTGCCAGCAGTTCCGGGACAGGGCGCTCTGGGGCCAACGTCCTGACTTTC; CDR3aa: CASSSGTGRSGANVLTF